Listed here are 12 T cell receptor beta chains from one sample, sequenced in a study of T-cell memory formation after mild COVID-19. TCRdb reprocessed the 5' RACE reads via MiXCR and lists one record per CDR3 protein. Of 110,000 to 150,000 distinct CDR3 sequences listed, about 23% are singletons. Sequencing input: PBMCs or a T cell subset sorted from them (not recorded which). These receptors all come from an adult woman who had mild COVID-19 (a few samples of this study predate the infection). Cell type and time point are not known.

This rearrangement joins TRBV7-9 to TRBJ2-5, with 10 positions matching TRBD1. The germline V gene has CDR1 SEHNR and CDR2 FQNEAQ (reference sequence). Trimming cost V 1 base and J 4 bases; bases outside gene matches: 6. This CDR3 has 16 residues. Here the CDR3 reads CASSLVSDRGAETQYF. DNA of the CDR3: TGTGCCAGCAGCTTAGTCTCGGACAGGGGGGCAGAGACCCAGTACTTC.

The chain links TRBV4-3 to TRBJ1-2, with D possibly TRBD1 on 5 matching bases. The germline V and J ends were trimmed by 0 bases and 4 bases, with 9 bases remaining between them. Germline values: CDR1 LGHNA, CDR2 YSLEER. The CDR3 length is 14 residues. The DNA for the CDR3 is TGCGCCAGCAGCCAAGATTACGGGGGCTATGGCTACACCTTC. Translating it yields CASSQDYGGYGYTF.

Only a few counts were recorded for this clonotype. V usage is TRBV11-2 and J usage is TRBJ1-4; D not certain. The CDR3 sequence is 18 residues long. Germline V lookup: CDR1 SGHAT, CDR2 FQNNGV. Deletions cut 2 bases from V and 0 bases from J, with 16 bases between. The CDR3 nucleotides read TGTGCCAGCAGCTTACGTGCACCCCGCTTTGCAACTAATGAAAAACTGTTTTTT. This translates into CASSLRAPRFATNEKLFF.

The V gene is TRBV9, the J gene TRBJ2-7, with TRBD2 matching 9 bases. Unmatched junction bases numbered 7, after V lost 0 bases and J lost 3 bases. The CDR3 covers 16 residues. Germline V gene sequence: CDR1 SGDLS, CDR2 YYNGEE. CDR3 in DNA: TGTGCCAGCAGCGTAGACGGGACTAGCTTCCACTACGAGCAGTACTTC. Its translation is CASSVDGTSFHYEQYF.

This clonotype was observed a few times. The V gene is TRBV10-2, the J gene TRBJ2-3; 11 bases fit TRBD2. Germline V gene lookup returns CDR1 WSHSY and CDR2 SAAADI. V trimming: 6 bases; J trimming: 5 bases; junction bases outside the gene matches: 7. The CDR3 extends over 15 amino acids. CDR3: CASRGSGRAEDTQYF. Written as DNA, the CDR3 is TGCGCCAGCAGAGGTAGCGGGAGGGCCGAAGATACGCAGTATTTT.

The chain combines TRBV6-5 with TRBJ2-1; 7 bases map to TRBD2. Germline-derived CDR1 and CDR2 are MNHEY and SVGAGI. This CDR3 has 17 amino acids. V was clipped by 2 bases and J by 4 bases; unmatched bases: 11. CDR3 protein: CASSYHVGGSDYNEQFF. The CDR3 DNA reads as TGTGCCAGCAGTTACCACGTCGGGGGGTCAGATTACAATGAGCAGTTCTTC.

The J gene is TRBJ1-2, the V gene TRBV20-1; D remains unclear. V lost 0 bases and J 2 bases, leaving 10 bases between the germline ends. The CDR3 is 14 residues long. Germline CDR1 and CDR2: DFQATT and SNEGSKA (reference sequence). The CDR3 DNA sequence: TGCAGTGCTAGAGACCTACAAGACAACTATGGCTACACCTTC. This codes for CSARDLQDNYGYTF.

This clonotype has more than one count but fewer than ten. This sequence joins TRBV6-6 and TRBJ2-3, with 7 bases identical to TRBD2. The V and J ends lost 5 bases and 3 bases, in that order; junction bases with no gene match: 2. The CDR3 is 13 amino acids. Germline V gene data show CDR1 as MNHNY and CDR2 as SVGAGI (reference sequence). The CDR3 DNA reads TGTGCCAGCAGTCACGGGAGGACAGATACGCAGTATTTT. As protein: CASSHGRTDTQYF.

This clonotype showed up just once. CDR3 coding DNA: TGTGCCAGTAGTATTAGCGGGGGACGAACCGGGGAGCTGTTTTTT. It encodes CASSISGGRTGELFF. V is TRBV19 and J is TRBJ2-2; TRBD2 matches at 9 bases. The CDR3 sequence is 15 residues long. From germline, CDR1 is LNHDA and CDR2 SQIVND (reference sequence). V dropped 3 bases and J dropped 5; count of bases not matched to a gene: 4. The full variable domain, completed using reference TRBV19 and TRBJ2-2, is DGGITQSPKYLFRKEGQNVTLSCEQNLNHDAMYWYRQDPGQGLRLIYYSQIVNDFQKGDIAEGYSVSREKKESFPLTVTSAQKNPTAFYLCASSISGGRTGELFFGEGSRLTVL.

For the CDR3, the DNA is TGTGCCAGCAGACAGGGGCCGAACACTGAAGCTTTCTTT. Encoded protein: CASRQGPNTEAFF. The rearrangement links TRBV12-3 or TRBV12-4 to TRBJ1-1; 7 nucleotides match TRBD1. This CDR3 contains 13 residues. V gave up 6 bases and J gave up 1 base; unmatched junction bases: 2.

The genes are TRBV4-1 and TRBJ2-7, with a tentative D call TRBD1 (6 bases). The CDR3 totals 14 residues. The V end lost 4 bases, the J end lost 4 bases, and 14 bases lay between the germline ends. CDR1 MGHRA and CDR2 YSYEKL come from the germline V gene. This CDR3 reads CASSPPAGEYEQYF. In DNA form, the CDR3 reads TGCGCCAGCAGCCCCCCAGCAGGGGAGTACGAGCAGTACTTC.

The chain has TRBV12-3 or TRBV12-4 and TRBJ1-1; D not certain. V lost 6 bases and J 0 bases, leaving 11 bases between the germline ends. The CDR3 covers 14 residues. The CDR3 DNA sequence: TGTGCCAGCAGCCCGGACGCTTTGAACACTGAAGCTTTCTTT. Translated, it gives CASSPDALNTEAFF.